This passage covers 8 T cell receptor beta chains from one sample sequenced in a study of beta chain features in type 1 diabetes. Reverse transcription of all isolated RNA meant that expressed TCRB transcripts were sequenced. Here immunoSEQ multiplex PCR was the method, and the copy in TCRdb shows in-frame clones only, minus some. The table records 450,000 to 550,000 clones, approximately 28% of them present only once. Material: naive CD4+ T cells from blood. Receptor source: a young man in good health.

The chain links TRBV11-2 to TRBJ2-5; TRBD2 might be the D (6 bases). This CDR3 is built from 14 residues. Trimming cost V 4 bases and J 4 bases, with 13 bases left between them. Germline V gene sequence: CDR1 SGHAT, CDR2 FQNNGV. The CDR3 reads CASSSTREGETQYF. CDR3 nucleotide sequence: TGTGCCAGCAGCTCGACTAGAGAAGGAGAGACCCAGTACTTC.

This clone was detected only a few times. The CDR3 nucleotides read TGCGCCAGCAGCTTATCTCTAGCGGGGAGCACAGATACGCAGTATTTT. Its protein is CASSLSLAGSTDTQYF. The chain recombines TRBV5-1 with TRBJ2-3; 9 bases are a match to TRBD2. Germline lookup yields CDR1 SGHRS and CDR2 YFSETQ. The CDR3 extends over 16 amino acids. After removal of 2 bases from V and 0 bases from J, the junction contained 4 bases not matched to a gene.

The chain carries TRBV30 and TRBJ2-1, with 7 bases aligning to TRBD2. CDR1 is GTSNPN and CDR2 is SVGIG in the germline V gene (reference sequence). V shed 8 bases, J shed 2 bases, and the junction held 12 bases outside the gene matches. This CDR3 is 15 amino acids long. This CDR3 reads CAGDPGLAAYNEQFF. CDR3 bases: TGTGCCGGAGACCCGGGGCTAGCGGCCTACAATGAGCAGTTCTTC.

The genes are TRBV10-3 and TRBJ2-1; the D is unclear. V was shortened by 2 bases and J by 10 bases, with 12 bases between the two germline ends. The germline V gene has CDR1 ENHRY and CDR2 SYGVKD. The CDR3 sequence is 13 residues long. The CDR3 loop reads CAISEERTREQFF. The DNA for the CDR3 is TGTGCCATCAGTGAGGAGAGGACCCGGGAGCAGTTCTTC.

This clone has more than one count but fewer than ten. The rearrangement links TRBV4-3 to TRBJ2-3; either TRBD1 or TRBD2 may supply D (5 bases each). The V end lost 0 bases, the J end lost 3 bases, and 13 bases lay between the germline ends. The CDR3 is made up of 16 amino acids. CDR1 LGHNA and CDR2 YSLEER come from the germline V gene. For the CDR3, the DNA is TGCGCCAGCAGCCAAGATGGGGGAGTCGGAACAGATACGCAGTATTTT. As protein: CASSQDGGVGTDTQYF.

This clone was observed a few times. The genes are TRBV30 and TRBJ1-2; no definite D call. The length of the CDR3 is 12 residues. Germline V gives CDR1 GTSNPN, CDR2 SVGIG (reference sequence). V was cut by 1 base and J by 4 bases, with 7 bases left in between. As DNA, the CDR3 is TGTGCCTGGAGTGAGCAGGCCTATGGCTACACCTTC. Amino acid sequence: CAWSEQAYGYTF.

The V call is TRBV30, the J call TRBJ2-5, with D unresolved. Trimming took off 0 bases at V and 5 bases at J, with 10 bases between the two ends. CDR3 length equals 13 residues. Germline-derived CDR1 and CDR2 are GTSNPN and SVGIG (reference sequence). This chain's CDR3 is CAWSVRQTETQYF. Here the CDR3 DNA reads TGTGCCTGGAGTGTACGGCAGACGGAGACCCAGTACTTC.

This sequence joins TRBV2 and TRBJ2-7; tentatively, D is TRBD2 (6 bases). The CDR3 consists of 14 residues. The germline V gene has CDR1 SNHLY and CDR2 FYNNEI. V was cut by 7 bases and J by 6 bases, with 19 bases left in between. DNA for the CDR3: TGTGCCAGCAATTCGGGCGGGGCAAAAGGCGAGCAGTACTTC. This sequence encodes CASNSGGAKGEQYF.